These 8 T cell receptor beta chains originate from one sample sequenced in a study of T cells in Graves' hyperthyroidism and ophthalmopathy. Amplified TCR beta CDR3 regions derived from RNA transcripts. TCR CDR3 underwent first-round RT-PCR with the HTBI primer set. TCRdb reanalysed the multiplex PCR reads using MiXCR and keeps one entry per CDR3 protein. Among a few hundred thousand distinct CDR3 sequences listed, around 18% were seen once. The sample consisted of blood. The receptors were sampled from a man aged 35 to 55 with Graves' hyperthyroidism.

The gene calls are TRBV11-1 and TRBJ2-3; TRBD1 agrees at 9 bases. Germline V gives CDR1 SGHAT, CDR2 FQDESV (reference sequence). This CDR3 has 17 residues. V trimming: 5 bases; J trimming: 0 bases; junction bases outside the gene matches: 9. CDR3 coding DNA: TGTGCCAGCAGCCAAGGACAGGGGACTACTAGCACAGATACGCAGTATTTT. It encodes CASSQGQGTTSTDTQYF.

In its sample, this clonotype was seen many times. The V call is TRBV27, the J call TRBJ2-7; D not certain. Germline V gene lookup returns CDR1 MNHEY and CDR2 SMNVEV (reference sequence). This CDR3 is 15 amino acids long. V shed 7 bases and J shed 4 bases, with 20 bases lying between them. The chain's CDR3 is CASKGLSAELYEQYF. DNA for the CDR3: TGTGCCAGCAAGGGTCTAAGTGCGGAGCTATACGAGCAGTACTTC.

This clonotype has ten or more counts. CDR3 protein: CASSSWDGGATNEKLFF. CDR3 nucleotides: TGCGCCAGCAGTTCTTGGGACGGGGGTGCAACTAATGAAAAACTGTTTTTT. This chain uses TRBV5-1 with TRBJ1-4; tentative D call: TRBD1 (5 bases). Between the trimmed V and J ends, which lost 5 bases and 0 bases, there was a span of 17 bases. CDR1 and CDR2 from the germline V gene are SGHRS and YFSETQ. This CDR3 contains 17 residues.

This rearrangement joins TRBV10-3 to TRBJ2-1; 8 nucleotides align to TRBD1. This CDR3 comprises 18 residues. Looked up from germline, CDR1 is ENHRY and CDR2 is SYGVKD. The V segment lost 7 bases and the J segment 1 base; nucleotides outside the gene matches: 15. Here the CDR3 DNA reads TGTGCCATCACCAGGACAGGGCCAACCCCACAATCCTACAATGAGCAGTTCTTC. This translates into CAITRTGPTPQSYNEQFF.

There are many counts of this clonotype. The chain joins TRBV3-2 to TRBJ1-2. TRBV3-2 is marked as a pseudogene. The CDR3 contains 12 residues. The CDR3 loop is CASSPRGLGYTF. CDR3 nucleotide sequence: TGTGCCAGCAGCCCTCGGGGTCTGGGCTACACCTTC.

This clonotype was picked up many times. The chain couples TRBV7-8 to TRBJ1-1; tentative D call: TRBD1 (6 bases). CDR3 size: 16 residues. Germline V lookup: CDR1 SGHVS, CDR2 FQNEAQ. V dropped 0 bases and J dropped 0 bases, with 11 bases sitting between them. DNA for the CDR3: TGTGCCAGCAGCTTAGCGGGGGCGGGCATGAACACTGAAGCTTTCTTT. It codes for CASSLAGAGMNTEAFF.

This chain links TRBV4-3 with TRBJ2-6; D is tentatively TRBD1 or TRBD2 (6 bases each). The ends were cut back, 0 bases at V and 2 bases at J, with 20 bases in the middle. The CDR3 contains 20 residues. Germline V gene sequence: CDR1 LGHNA, CDR2 YSLEER. The CDR3 region has the DNA TGCGCCAGCAGCCAAGATCCGAGGTCGGGGGCCCTTACTGGGGCCAACGTCCTGACTTTC. This codes for CASSQDPRSGALTGANVLTF.

Comment on this clonotype: A read error may be the cause here, since a much bigger clone is one base away. This chain uses TRBV11-3 with TRBJ2-7; 9 nucleotides align to TRBD2. The junction had 6 bases not matched to a gene; V was cut back by 1 base and J by 5 bases. This CDR3 is built from 15 residues. Germline V CDR1 and CDR2: SGHNT, YENEEA. DNA for the CDR3: TGTGCCAGCAGCTTAGGGATTAGCGGGGGTAACGAGCAGTACTTC. Translation gives CASSLGISGGNEQYF.